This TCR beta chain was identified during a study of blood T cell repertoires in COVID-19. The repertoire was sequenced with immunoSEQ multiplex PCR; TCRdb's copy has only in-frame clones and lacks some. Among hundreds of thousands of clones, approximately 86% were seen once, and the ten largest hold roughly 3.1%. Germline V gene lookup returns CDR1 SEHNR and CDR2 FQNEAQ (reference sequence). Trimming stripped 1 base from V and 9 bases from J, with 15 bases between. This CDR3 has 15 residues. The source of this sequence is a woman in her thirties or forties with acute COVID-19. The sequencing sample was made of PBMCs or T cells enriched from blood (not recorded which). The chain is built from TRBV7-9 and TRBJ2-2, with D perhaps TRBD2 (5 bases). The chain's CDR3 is CASSLDGGAARELFF. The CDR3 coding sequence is TGTGCCAGCAGCTTAGATGGAGGAGCCGCCCGGGAGCTGTTTTTT.